This T cell receptor beta chain was identified in a study of cytomegalovirus exposure and HLA in healthy donors (dated 2017 in TCRdb). With respect to the entire study: An earlier analysis of fewer than 750 of the donors reported over 250 Gb of sequence data and roughly 120 million unique TCR beta sequences obtained from about 200 million T cells. A later analysis re-examined previously published TCR beta repertoires from hundreds of donors and added high-resolution HLA genotyping to investigate patterns of TCR occurrence. Roughly 5 DR-DQ haplotypes were handled as single units for association and clustering, since linkage in the cohort was strong. Both class I and class II loci were covered by HLA typing, at four-digit resolution. To predict cytomegalovirus infection status, the study brought together high-throughput TCR immunosequencing, statistical association of individual TCRs with disease status, and machine learning. Alongside the repertoire data, information on donor age, sex, ethnicity and CMV serostatus was compiled. On average, roughly 200,000 unique TCR beta nucleotide sequences were sequenced per donor among fewer than 500 genotyped donors of the cohort, with around 19% of those sequences being non-productive. The genetic ancestry cluster associated with self-reported Caucasian donors included around four fifths of the approximately 430 genotyped donors. Rather than drawing on any new phenotypic data, the later analysis identified candidate immune exposures from TCR beta sequences and the way those sequences occurred across donors. Approximately 310 gigabases of sequencing data and approximately 85 million unique TCR sequences were included in an early release covering 550 to 800 HLA-typed donors. The aim of the study was to test whether cataloging public T cell receptors could identify signatures of past pathogen exposure. An earlier analysis of 500 to 650 of the donors applied high-throughput TCR beta sequencing to assess whether each TCR beta V gene segment acted as functional or pseudogenic. All discovery cohort repertoires had been generated on a single sequencing platform. Using immunosequencing, the study profiled T cell repertoires from some 670 subjects and related those repertoires to cytomegalovirus serostatus. Along with the approximately 650-subject first cohort, a separate validation cohort of over a hundred different subjects was used. The number of typed donors differed by locus: 629-630 for A, B, C, DRB1 and DQB1; about 520 for DQA1; some 590 for DPA1; and 400 to 480 for DPB1. A later genetic analysis used genome-wide SNP genotypes for about three fifths of the 666 donors, treating that subset as a discovery cohort.

On the study overall, not on this receptor specifically: In vitro tests confirmed that a few of the cytomegalovirus-associated TCR beta chains recognize cytomegalovirus antigens. A later genetic analysis reported fewer N-insertions in productive TCRs among donors in an Asian-associated ancestry cluster than the roughly 690-donor mean. A later genetic analysis associated a missense DCLRE1C variant with V-gene and J-gene trimming of TCR beta chains, and an independent cohort replicated the association. Roughly uniform sequencing depth across donors was assumed in presence/absence analyses, although this assumption may not hold. While some public TCRs were present in many individuals, most TCR sequences turned up only very rarely across donors. According to a later analysis, most CMV-associated TCR beta chains appeared to be HLA-restricted, and the HLA associations seemed to be driven largely by CMV exposure. In a later analysis, the rate of TCR association differed among HLA loci, with DRB1 alleles having the most associated TCRs and HLA-C alleles having the fewest. Specific HLA alleles were associated with 16,951 TCR beta sequences at a false discovery rate of 0.05 in a later analysis. A further reported finding was that TCR beta sequences accurately predicted the HLA-A and HLA-B alleles for most subjects in the first cohort. Because the 87-base-pair reads could not distinguish some IMGT-functional V segments, including TRBV6-2 and TRBV6-3, those segments were excluded. According to a later analysis, parvovirus B19, influenza, CMV and Epstein-Barr virus appeared linked to several top co-occurrence clusters. Linkage disequilibrium might explain the correlated functional status among segregating V segments, but an unknown experimental factor could not be excluded. The classifier was reported to diagnose cytomegalovirus status with high specificity and sensitivity in both the original cohort and the validation cohort. Broadly in line with IMGT annotations, most TCR beta V segments showed up in productive rearrangements about 87% or about 30% of the time in an earlier analysis of roughly 590 of the donors. HLA typing was unavailable for some donors at each locus, so association tests used only the typed subset. The cohort was sequenced for TCR beta chains only, and without alpha or paired-chain data the features that could be detected were limited. The study listed 164 TCR beta chains as associated with cytomegalovirus. For the cohort, immune exposure information was limited to CMV serostatus. The earlier analysis of 587 of the donors excluded roughly 17 rarely observed V segments, including chromosome 9 orphons, because counts were too low. The authors suggested that the approach could potentially be generalized to other disease states and immunological phenotypes. A later analysis found that HLA-associated TCR beta chains were more clonally expanded and had lower generation probabilities than equally common non-associated chains. Assigning TCR associations to individual alleles was difficult when HLA alleles, especially DR and DQ, strongly co-occurred. A group of highly shared sequence variants was considered likely to be a technical artifact of the sequencing pipeline.

Trimmed from V: 4 bases; trimmed from J: 0 bases; junction bases lacking a gene match: 8. As encoded in the germline V gene (reference sequence), CDR1 is MNHEY while CDR2 is SMNVEV. Inclusive of the bounding cysteine and phenylalanine, the CDR3 is 17 residues long. Only the CDR3 portion is preserved as DNA: 51 bases, with reading frame beginning at the first base. Note on this clone: Its antigen is currently not known. Nothing much larger sits one base from this clone, and base qualities are not available.

Libraries were built with the immunoSEQ multiplex PCR assay. For the multiplex PCR, a mixture combining 60 forward primers for TCR Vbeta segments and 13 reverse primers for TCR Jbeta segments was used. The CDR3 region of rearranged TCR beta genes was amplified from genomic DNA with a multiplex PCR assay. The Illumina HiSeq System was used to sequence the amplified TCR beta libraries as 87-base-pair reads. The source study handled its data this way. A later analysis counted approximately 84 million unique TCR beta chains across the 670 or so repertoires, and around 9.9 million of these chains were shared by at least two donors. Raw reads were error-corrected and collapsed into unique sequences with a nearest-neighbor algorithm that merged closely related sequences to remove PCR and sequencing errors. V, D and J gene segments were assigned by aligning CDR3 sequences to IMGT reference sequences. For a sequence to be retained, a match of at least six nucleotides to both a V gene segment and a J gene segment was required. A rearrangement counted as productive if the CDR3 had no stop codons and remained in frame with V and J, and every other rearrangement counted as non-productive. Following IMGT convention, CDR3 was defined as the stretch from the second conserved V-encoded cysteine to the conserved J-encoded phenylalanine. In an earlier analysis of roughly 580 of the donors, sequences lacking an unambiguous match to a single V gene segment were excluded. An earlier analysis of fewer than 750 of the donors classified V segments as functional when productive rearrangements were above 56.7% and as segregating when the standard deviation between donors was above 5%. A statistical classification framework was developed to diagnose cytomegalovirus status using the catalog of TCR beta chain sequences. In a later analysis, V and J genes were assigned by comparing TCR nucleotide sequences against IMGT/GENE-DB human TR gene sequences. In a later analysis, CDR3 sequences and most-parsimonious VDJ recombination scenarios were assigned using the TCRdist pipeline. In a later analysis, each TCR beta chain was defined by its CDR3 amino acid sequence together with its V-gene family, and reads without a unique V-gene family were excluded. A later analysis removed 592 highly shared, low-generation-probability nucleotide sequences to deal with suspected cross-contamination and a sequencing artifact. In a later analysis, a clonal expansion index for each public chain was calculated from normalized within-repertoire ranks of inferred template counts. In a later analysis, generation probabilities were computed using a VDJ recombination model fitted to out-of-frame rearrangements, and the results were checked against IGoR. In a later analysis, TCR-TCR, TCR-HLA and TCR-CMV co-occurrence was scored with hypergeometric tests, and a repertoire-size bias correction was applied to TCR pairs. In a later analysis, false discovery rates were estimated by permuting HLA or CMV assignments 20 times. In a later analysis, co-occurring TCRs were grouped using DBSCAN, and TCRdist sequence similarity was added for clustering within HLA-allele-positive subsets. Repertoires with fewer than 30,000 or more than 120,000 public chains, plus five repertoires with anomalous nucleotide sharing, were excluded from co-occurrence clustering. This is the immuneACCESS table as TCRdb keeps it, with only in-frame sequences that have V and J called. A part of the clones is gone; compared with another copy, unresolved V genes explain less than half, and the rest is unexplained. V and J calls and clone size come straight from that table; D and trimming were deduced from the DNA. The sample table records approximately 140,000 clones; around 79% of these occur just once. Together, the top ten hold 3.5% of the sample.

The cohort consisted of 650 to 700 healthy bone marrow donors. At the time of sampling, every cohort member was nominally healthy, though immune exposures that went unrecorded were likely present. CMV serostatus was recorded as positive for 250 to 300 and negative for about 50% of the roughly 670 cohort members, whereas no CMV serostatus was recorded for the donor in question. Each donor provided a peripheral blood sample, and peripheral blood mononuclear cells were used for TCR beta sequencing. The Qiagen DNeasy Blood Extraction Kit was used to extract genomic DNA from the blood cell samples. The chain couples TRBV27 to TRBJ1-5; 8 bases in the middle match TRBD1. This TCR was recovered from a human donor in good health. The specimen was PBMCs. The CDR3 protein is CASSSTSRGLSNQPQHF. DNA sequence: TGTGCCAGCAGTTCCACGAGCAGGGGGCTTAGCAATCAGCCCCAGCATTTT.